Listed here is a single T cell receptor beta chain. Cells stained for CD3, CD4, CD8, CD45RA, CD27 and viability were sorted into four CD45RA/CD27 subsets. Trimming took off 7 bases at V and 6 bases at J, with 22 bases between the two ends. The germline CDR1 and CDR2 sequences are SNHLY and FYNNEI. The CDR3 length is 15 residues. The data were obtained in a study of naive and memory T cell subsets. Two oligonucleotides, mixed equimolar, formed the beta constant-region primer covering TRBC1 and TRBC2. The ligated cDNA underwent four PCR rounds using SP2 and nested alpha and beta constant-region primers. MiXCR, run by TCRdb on the UMI-ligation and nested PCR reads, gives a single entry per CDR3 protein. Here the sample spans around 130,000 distinct CDR3 sequences, 30% to 45% being singletons.

This TCR was sampled from a human donor in good health. What was sequenced was central memory CD4+ T cells from blood. The V gene is TRBV2, the J gene TRBJ2-7; D is perhaps TRBD1 (5 bases). CDR3 nucleotide sequence: TGTGCCAGCACCTCTCAAGGGGTCTTAGGGGTCGAGCAGTACTTC. It is translated as CASTSQGVLGVEQYF.